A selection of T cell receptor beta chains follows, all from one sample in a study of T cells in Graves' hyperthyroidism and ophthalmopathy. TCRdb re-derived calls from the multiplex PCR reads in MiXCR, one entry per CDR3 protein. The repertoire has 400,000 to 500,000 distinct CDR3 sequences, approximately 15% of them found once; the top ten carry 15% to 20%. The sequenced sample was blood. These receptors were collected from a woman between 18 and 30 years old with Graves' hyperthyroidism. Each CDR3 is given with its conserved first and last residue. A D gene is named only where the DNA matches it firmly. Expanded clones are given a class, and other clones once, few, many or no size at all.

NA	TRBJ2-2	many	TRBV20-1	TGCAGTGCTAGAGGGGTGGGCACCGGGGAGCTGTTTTTT	CSARGVGTGELFF
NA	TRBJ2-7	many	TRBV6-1	TGTGCCAGCAGCCCCGGGCAGGCTTCCTACGAGCAGTACTTC	CASSPGQASYEQYF
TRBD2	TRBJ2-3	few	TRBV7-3	TGTGCCAGCAGCACTAATAGCGGGAGGGCCCCTAATACGCAGTATTTT	CASSTNSGRAPNTQYF
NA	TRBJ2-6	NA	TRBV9	TGTGCCAGCAGCCTGAAAAGGGGTTCTGGGGCCAACGTCCTGACTTTC	CASSLKRGSGANVLTF
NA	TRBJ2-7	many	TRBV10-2	TGCGCCAGCAGTGAGTCGGGTCTAGCCTACGAGCAGTACTTC	CASSESGLAYEQYF
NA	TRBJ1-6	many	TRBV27	TGTGCCAGCGGTCTACGGGCAGAAGGAAATTCACCCCTCCACTTT	CASGLRAEGNSPLHF
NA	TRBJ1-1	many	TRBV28	TGTGCCAGCAGTTTCTCGAGGGGTTATGAAGCTTTCTTT	CASSFSRGYEAFF
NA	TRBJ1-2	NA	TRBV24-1	TGTGCCACCAGTGAGGGGAGTGGCTCTGGCTACACCTTC	CATSEGSGSGYTF
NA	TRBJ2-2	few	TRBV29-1	TGCAGCGTTTCGGGCTCCAAGGATGGCGGGGAGCTGTTTTTT	CSVSGSKDGGELFF
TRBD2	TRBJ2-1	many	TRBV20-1	TGCAGTGCTTATGGACTAGCGGCCTACAATGAGCAGTTCTTC	CSAYGLAAYNEQFF
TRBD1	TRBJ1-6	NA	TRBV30	TGTGCTTCGGGACAGGGGCGCTCACCCCTCCACTTT	CASGQGRSPLHF
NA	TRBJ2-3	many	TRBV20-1	TGCAGTGCTAGGTCCCCTAGAGCCTCCGATACGCAGTATTTT	CSARSPRASDTQYF
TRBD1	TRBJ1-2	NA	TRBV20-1	TGCAGTGCTAGAGATTTGCCTGGACAGGGGGTATATGGCTACACCTTC	CSARDLPGQGVYGYTF